Below, one T cell receptor (beta chain) is given with its context. Antigen: not known. Sequencing was performed with immunoSEQ multiplex PCR; in TCRdb, only in-frame clones are kept and a portion is missing. The sample holds 140,000 to 150,000 clones; just under 95% are singletons and the top ten take over 1.5%. Between the trimmed V and J ends, which lost 4 bases and 3 bases, there was a span of 9 bases. The germline V gene has CDR1 MNHEY and CDR2 SVGAGI. The CDR3 covers 13 residues. The entry originates in a study of T cell responses to AZD1222 COVID-19 vaccine. Looking at the study overall: Pooled together were second doses at about 4 or about 12 weeks.

General study findings and limits: Baseline seropositives among AZD1222 recipients totaled only five to seven. The donor cohort was predominantly white British with a female majority, and clonal diversity may have been underestimated. Repertoire sampling occurred only after the peak T cell response.

V is TRBV6-5 and J is TRBJ1-2; D perhaps matches TRBD1 (5 bases). Sequences were derived from peripheral blood, sampled on day 0 of AZD1222 vaccination. The receptor's source is an adult in good health. CDR3 in amino acids: CASSSREDYGYTF. The DNA for the CDR3 is TGTGCCAGCAGTTCCAGGGAGGACTATGGCTACACCTTC.